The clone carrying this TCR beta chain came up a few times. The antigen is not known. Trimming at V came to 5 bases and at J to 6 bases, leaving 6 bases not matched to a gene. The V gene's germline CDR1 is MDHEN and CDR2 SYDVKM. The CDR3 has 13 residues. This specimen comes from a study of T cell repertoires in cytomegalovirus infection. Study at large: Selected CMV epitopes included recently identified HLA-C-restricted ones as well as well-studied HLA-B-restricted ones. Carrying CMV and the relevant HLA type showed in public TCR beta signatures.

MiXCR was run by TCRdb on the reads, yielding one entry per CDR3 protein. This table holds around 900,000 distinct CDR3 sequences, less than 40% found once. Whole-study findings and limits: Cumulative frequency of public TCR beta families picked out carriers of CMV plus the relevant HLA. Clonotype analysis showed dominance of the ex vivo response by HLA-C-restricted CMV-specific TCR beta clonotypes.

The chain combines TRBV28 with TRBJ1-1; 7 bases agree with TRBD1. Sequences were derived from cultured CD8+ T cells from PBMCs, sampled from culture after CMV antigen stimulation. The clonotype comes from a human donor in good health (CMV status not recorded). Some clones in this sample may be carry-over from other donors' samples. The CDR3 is CASSPLRGAEAFF. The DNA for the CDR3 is TGTGCCAGCAGTCCACTCAGGGGGGCTGAAGCTTTCTTT.